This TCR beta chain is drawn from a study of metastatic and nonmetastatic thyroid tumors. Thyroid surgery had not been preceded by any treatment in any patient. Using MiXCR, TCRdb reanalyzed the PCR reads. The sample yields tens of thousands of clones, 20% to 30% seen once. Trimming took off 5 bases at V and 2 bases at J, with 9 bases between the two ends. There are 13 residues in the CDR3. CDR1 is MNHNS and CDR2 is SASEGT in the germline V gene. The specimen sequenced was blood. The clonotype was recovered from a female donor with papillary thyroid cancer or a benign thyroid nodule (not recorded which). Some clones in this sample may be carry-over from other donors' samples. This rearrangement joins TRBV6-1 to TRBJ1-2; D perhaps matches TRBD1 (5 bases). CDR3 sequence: CASSSGPNYGYTF. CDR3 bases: TGTGCCAGCAGTTCGGGACCGAACTATGGCTACACCTTC.